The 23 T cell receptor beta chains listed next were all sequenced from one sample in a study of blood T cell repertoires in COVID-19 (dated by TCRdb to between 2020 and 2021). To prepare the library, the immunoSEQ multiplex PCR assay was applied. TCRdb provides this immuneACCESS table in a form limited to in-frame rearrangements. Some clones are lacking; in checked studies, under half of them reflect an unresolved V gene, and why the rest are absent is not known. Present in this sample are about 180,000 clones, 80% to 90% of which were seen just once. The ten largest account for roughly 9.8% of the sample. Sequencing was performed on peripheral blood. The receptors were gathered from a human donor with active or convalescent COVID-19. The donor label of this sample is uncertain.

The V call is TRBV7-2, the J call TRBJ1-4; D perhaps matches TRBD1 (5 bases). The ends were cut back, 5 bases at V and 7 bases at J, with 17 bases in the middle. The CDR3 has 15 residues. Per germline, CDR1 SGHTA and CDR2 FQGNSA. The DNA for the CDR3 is TGTGCCAGCAGCGCAAATCGGGGGGTTGGTGAAAAACTGTTTTTT. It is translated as CASSANRGVGEKLFF.

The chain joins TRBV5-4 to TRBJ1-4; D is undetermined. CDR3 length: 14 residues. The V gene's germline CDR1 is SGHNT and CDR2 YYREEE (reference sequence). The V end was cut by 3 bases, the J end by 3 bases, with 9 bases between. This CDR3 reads CASSSGGSNEKLFF. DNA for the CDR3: TGTGCCAGCAGCTCAGGAGGGTCTAATGAAAAACTGTTTTTT.

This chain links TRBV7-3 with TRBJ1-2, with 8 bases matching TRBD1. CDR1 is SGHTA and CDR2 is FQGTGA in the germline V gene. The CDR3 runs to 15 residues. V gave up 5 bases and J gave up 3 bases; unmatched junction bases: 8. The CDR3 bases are TGTGCCAGCAGCCCCGGGGGACAGGATTACTATGGCTACACCTTC. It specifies CASSPGGQDYYGYTF.

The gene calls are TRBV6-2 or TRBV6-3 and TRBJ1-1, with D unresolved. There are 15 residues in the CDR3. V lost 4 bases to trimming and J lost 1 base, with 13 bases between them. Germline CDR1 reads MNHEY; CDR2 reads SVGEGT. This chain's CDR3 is CASSSGLGPNTEAFF. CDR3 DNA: TGTGCCAGCAGTTCCGGACTTGGTCCGAACACTGAAGCTTTCTTT.

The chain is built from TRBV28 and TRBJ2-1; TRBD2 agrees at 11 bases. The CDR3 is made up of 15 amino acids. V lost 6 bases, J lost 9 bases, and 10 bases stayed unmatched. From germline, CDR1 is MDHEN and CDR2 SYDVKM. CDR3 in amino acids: CASRILAGALGEQFF. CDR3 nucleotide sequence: TGTGCCAGCAGAATACTAGCGGGGGCGCTCGGTGAGCAGTTCTTC.

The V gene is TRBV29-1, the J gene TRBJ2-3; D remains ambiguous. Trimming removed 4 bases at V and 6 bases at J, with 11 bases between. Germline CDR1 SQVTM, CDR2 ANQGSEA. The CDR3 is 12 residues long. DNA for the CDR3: TGCAGCGTTGTGCCACCAGGCGATACGCAGTATTTT. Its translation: CSVVPPGDTQYF.

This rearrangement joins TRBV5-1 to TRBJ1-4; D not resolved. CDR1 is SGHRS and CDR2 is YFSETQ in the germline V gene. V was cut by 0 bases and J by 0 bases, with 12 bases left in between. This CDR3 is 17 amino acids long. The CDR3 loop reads CASSLGLGTATNEKLFF. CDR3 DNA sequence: TGCGCCAGCAGCTTGGGGTTGGGTACAGCAACTAATGAAAAACTGTTTTTT.

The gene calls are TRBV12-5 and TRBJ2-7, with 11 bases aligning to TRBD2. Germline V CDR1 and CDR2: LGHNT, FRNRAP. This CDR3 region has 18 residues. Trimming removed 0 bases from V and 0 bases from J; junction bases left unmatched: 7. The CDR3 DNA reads TGTGCTAGTGGTTTGGTCGGACTAGCGGGCCTCAGCTCCTACGAGCAGTACTTC. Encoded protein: CASGLVGLAGLSSYEQYF.

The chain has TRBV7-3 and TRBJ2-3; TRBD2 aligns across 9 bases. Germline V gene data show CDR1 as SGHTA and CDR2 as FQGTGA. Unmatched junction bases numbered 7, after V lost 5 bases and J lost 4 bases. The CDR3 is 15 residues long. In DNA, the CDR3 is TGTGCCAGCAGCCCCGGGACTAGCTTTGCAGATACGCAGTATTTT. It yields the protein CASSPGTSFADTQYF. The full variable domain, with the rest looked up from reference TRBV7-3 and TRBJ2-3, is GAGVSQTPSNKVTEKGKYVELRCDPISGHTALYWYRQSLGQGPEFLIYFQGTGAADDSGLPNDRFFAVRPEGSVSTLKIQRTERGDSAVYLCASSPGTSFADTQYFGPGTRLTVL.

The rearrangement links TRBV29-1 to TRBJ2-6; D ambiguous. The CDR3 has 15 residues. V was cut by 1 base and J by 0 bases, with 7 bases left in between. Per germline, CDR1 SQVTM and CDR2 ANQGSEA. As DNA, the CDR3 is TGCAGCGTTGAAGCCCGTAACTCTGGGGCCAACGTCCTGACTTTC. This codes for CSVEARNSGANVLTF.

The CDR3 nucleotides are TGTGCCAGCAGTCCGGACAGGAGTCGGCTTCTCACCTCCTACAATGAGCAGTTCTTC. It encodes CASSPDRSRLLTSYNEQFF. The rearrangement links TRBV2 to TRBJ2-1; TRBD1 matches at 7 bases. The ends lost 5 bases at V and 0 bases at J; junction bases unmatched: 16. This CDR3 region has 19 residues. Germline lookup yields CDR1 SNHLY and CDR2 FYNNEI.

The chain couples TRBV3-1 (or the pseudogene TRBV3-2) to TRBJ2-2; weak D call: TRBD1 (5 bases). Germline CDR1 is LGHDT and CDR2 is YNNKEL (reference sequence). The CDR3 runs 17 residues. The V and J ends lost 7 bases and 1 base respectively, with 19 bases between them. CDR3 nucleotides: TGTGCCAGCACTAATAAGGGGCCAGACAGGAACACCGGGGAGCTGTTTTTT. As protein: CASTNKGPDRNTGELFF.

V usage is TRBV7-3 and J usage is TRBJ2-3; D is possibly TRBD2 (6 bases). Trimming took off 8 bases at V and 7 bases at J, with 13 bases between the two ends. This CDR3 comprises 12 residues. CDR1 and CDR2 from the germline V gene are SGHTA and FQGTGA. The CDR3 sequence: CASGEDVYTQYF. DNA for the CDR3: TGTGCCAGCGGGGAGGACGTGTATACGCAGTATTTT.

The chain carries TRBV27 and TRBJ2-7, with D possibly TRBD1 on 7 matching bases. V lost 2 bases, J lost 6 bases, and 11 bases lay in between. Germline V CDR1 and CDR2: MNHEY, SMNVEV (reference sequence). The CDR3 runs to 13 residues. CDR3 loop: CASSLGQGGEQYF. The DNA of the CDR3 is TGTGCCAGCAGTTTAGGGCAGGGGGGCGAGCAGTACTTC.

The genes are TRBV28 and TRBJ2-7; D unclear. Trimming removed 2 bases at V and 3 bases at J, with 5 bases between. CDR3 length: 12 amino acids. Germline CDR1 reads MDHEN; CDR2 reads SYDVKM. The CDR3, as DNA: TGTGCCAGCAGTTTACCCGGCTACGAGCAGTACTTC. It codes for CASSLPGYEQYF.

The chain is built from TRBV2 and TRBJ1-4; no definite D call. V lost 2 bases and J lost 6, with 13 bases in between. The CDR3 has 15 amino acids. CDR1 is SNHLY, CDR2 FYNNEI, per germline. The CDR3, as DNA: TGTGCCAGCAGTGAAAGGCGGCCGACTGATGAAAAACTGTTTTTT. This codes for CASSERRPTDEKLFF.

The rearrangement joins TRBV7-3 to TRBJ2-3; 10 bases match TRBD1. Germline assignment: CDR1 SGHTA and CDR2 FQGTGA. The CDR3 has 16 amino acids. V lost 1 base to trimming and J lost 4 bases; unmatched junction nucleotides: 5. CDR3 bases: TGTGCCAGCAGCTTAAGTCGGACAGGGGGGGCAGATACGCAGTATTTT. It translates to CASSLSRTGGADTQYF.

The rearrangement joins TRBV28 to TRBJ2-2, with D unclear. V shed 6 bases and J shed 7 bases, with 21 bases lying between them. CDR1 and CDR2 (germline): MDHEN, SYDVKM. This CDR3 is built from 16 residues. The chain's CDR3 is CASSRARSEKFGELFF. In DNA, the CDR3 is TGTGCCAGCAGCCGAGCGCGGTCCGAGAAGTTCGGGGAGCTGTTTTTT.

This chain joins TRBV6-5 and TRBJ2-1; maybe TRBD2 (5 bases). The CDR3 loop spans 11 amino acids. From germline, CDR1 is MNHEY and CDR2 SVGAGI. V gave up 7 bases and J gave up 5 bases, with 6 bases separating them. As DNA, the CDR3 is TGTGCCAGCATCGGGAACAATGAGCAGTTCTTC. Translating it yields CASIGNNEQFF.

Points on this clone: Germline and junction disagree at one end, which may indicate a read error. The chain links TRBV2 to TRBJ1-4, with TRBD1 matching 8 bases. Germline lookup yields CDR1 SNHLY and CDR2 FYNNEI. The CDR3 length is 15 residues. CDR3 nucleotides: TGTGCCAGCAGGGAAGACAGGGGCGGTAATGAAAAACTGTTTTTT. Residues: CASREDRGGNEKLFF.

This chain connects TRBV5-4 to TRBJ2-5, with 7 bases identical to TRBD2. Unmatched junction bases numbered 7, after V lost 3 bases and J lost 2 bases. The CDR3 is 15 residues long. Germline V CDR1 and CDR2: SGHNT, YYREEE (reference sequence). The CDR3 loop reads CASSSRLAAQETQYF. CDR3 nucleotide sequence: TGTGCCAGCAGCTCCAGACTAGCCGCTCAAGAGACCCAGTACTTC.

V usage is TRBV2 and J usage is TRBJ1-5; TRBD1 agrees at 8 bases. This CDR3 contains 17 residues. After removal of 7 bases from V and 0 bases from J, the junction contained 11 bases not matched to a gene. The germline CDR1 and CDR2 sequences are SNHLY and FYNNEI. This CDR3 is CASTIRRGQASNQPQHF. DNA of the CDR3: TGTGCCAGCACCATTAGGAGGGGACAGGCTAGCAATCAGCCCCAGCATTTT. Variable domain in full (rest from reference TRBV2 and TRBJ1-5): EPEVTQTPSHQVTQMGQEVILRCVPISNHLYFYWYRQILGQKVEFLVSFYNNEISEKSEIFDDQFSVERPDGSNFTLKIRSTKLEDSAMYFCASTIRRGQASNQPQHFGDGTRLSIL.

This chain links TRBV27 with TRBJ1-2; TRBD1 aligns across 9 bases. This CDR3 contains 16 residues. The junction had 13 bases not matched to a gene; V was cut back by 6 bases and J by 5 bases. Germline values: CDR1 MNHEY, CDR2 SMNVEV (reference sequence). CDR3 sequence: CASRKGDTGGAYGYTF. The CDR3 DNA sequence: TGTGCCAGCAGAAAGGGGGATACAGGGGGCGCTTATGGCTACACCTTC.